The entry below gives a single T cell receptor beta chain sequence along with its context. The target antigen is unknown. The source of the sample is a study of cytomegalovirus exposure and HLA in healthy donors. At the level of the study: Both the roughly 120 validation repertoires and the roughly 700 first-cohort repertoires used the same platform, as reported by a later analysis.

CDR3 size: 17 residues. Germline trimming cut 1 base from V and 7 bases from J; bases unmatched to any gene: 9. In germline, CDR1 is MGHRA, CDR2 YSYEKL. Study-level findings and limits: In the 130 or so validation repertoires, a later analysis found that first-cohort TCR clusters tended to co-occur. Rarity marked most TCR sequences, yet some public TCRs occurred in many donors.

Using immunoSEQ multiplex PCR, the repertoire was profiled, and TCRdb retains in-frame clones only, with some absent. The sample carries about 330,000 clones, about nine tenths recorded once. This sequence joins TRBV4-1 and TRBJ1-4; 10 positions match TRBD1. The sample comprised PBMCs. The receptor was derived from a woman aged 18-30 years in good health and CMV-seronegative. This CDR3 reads CASSQVGRDRGGEKLFF. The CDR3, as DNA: TGCGCCAGCAGCCAAGTTGGCAGGGACAGGGGTGGTGAAAAACTGTTTTTT.